What follows are 27 T cell receptor beta chains derived from one specimen sequenced in a study of blood T cell repertoires in COVID-19. Assay used: immunoSEQ multiplex PCR; TCRdb lists only in-frame clones, some missing. The sample lists 150,000 to 180,000 clones; 85% were seen once. The sample was peripheral blood. These receptors were taken from a woman aged 60-75 years with COVID-19, enrolled during active disease.

V usage is TRBV10-2 and J usage is TRBJ1-6, with D possibly matching TRBD1 (5 bases). The CDR3 is 16 residues long. V lost 6 bases, J lost 5 bases, and 17 bases lay in between. Germline CDR1 WSHSY, CDR2 SAAADI. CDR3 protein: CASSLGGGANNSPLHF. CDR3 nucleotide sequence: TGCGCCAGCAGCCTGGGGGGGGGTGCAAATAATTCACCCCTCCACTTT.

The V and J genes are TRBV3-1 (or the pseudogene TRBV3-2) and TRBJ1-2; 7 nucleotides agree with TRBD1. Germline values: CDR1 LGHDT, CDR2 YNNKEL (reference sequence). The CDR3 consists of 13 residues. The trim removed 4 bases at V and 6 bases at J, leaving 5 bases unmatched. CDR3 amino acids: CASSLDRVHGYTF. The CDR3 bases are TGTGCCAGCAGCCTTGACAGGGTCCATGGCTACACCTTC.

The chain combines TRBV5-6 with TRBJ1-1; maybe TRBD1 (6 bases). Deletions cut 0 bases from V and 3 bases from J, with 6 bases between. Looked up from germline, CDR1 is SGHDT and CDR2 is YYEEEE. The CDR3 extends over 13 amino acids. The CDR3 region has the DNA TGTGCCAGCAGCTTGGCAGGGGACACTGAAGCTTTCTTT. Translation: CASSLAGDTEAFF. The whole variable domain, remainder taken from reference TRBV5-6 and TRBJ1-1, is DAGVTQSPTHLIKTRGQQVTLRCSPKSGHDTVSWYQQALGQGPQFIFQYYEEEERQRGNFPDRFSGHQFPNYSSELNVNALLLGDSALYLCASSLAGDTEAFFGQGTRLTVV.

This clone was counted only a few times. V and J are TRBV13 and TRBJ1-2, with 9 bases that match TRBD1. This CDR3 region has 14 residues. V shed 3 bases and J 7 bases; nucleotides not matched to a gene: 6. The V gene's germline CDR1 is PRHDT and CDR2 FYEKMQ (reference sequence). Here the CDR3 DNA reads TGTGCCAGCAGCTTTGGGGACAGGGAAGGTGGCTACACCTTC. Translation gives CASSFGDREGGYTF.

The J gene is TRBJ2-3, the V gene TRBV3-1 (or the pseudogene TRBV3-2), with D possibly being TRBD2 (6 bases). The CDR3 spans 15 residues. The germline CDR1 and CDR2 sequences are LGHDT and YNNKEL (reference sequence). V lost 4 bases to trimming and J lost 0 bases, with 11 bases between them. CDR3 DNA: TGTGCCAGCAGCCGGTCGGGAGTGAGCACAGATACGCAGTATTTT. Translated: CASSRSGVSTDTQYF.

This clone was found once. This chain joins TRBV2 and TRBJ2-7; TRBD2 is a possible D gene (5 bases). Trimming pared 10 bases from V and 4 bases from J, leaving 20 bases between. The germline V gene has CDR1 SNHLY and CDR2 FYNNEI. The CDR3 has 14 amino acids. Here the CDR3 DNA reads TGTGCCACTAAGAGGTGGGGAGAGGGATACGAGCAGTACGTC. Translated: CATKRWGEGYEQYV.

CDR3 loop: CASSRDRPPEKLFF. CDR3 DNA sequence: TGCGCCAGCAGCCGGGACAGGCCCCCTGAAAAACTGTTTTTT. The gene calls are TRBV5-1 and TRBJ1-4, with 8 bases matching TRBD1. The germline CDR1 and CDR2 sequences are SGHRS and YFSETQ. The V and J ends lost 4 bases and 7 bases, in that order; junction bases with no gene match: 6. CDR3 length: 14 amino acids.

The CDR3 sequence is CASSSEGLAESNEQFF. The CDR3 DNA reads TGTGCCAGCAGTTCCGAGGGACTAGCAGAATCCAATGAGCAGTTCTTC. The chain couples TRBV27 to TRBJ2-1; TRBD2 matches 9 bases. The junction had 10 bases not matched to a gene; V was cut back by 4 bases and J by 6 bases. The CDR3 extends over 16 amino acids. CDR1 is MNHEY, CDR2 SMNVEV, per germline (reference sequence).

The chain recombines TRBV10-1 with TRBJ2-7; D perhaps matches TRBD2 (5 bases). This CDR3 has 15 amino acids. Trimming took 3 bases from V and 3 from J, leaving 15 bases between them. Germline CDR1 reads WNHNN; CDR2 reads SYGVQD (reference sequence). The CDR3 nucleotides are TGCGCCAGCAGTGAAGGATTAGCGTCTCTCTACGAGCAGTACTTC. This sequence encodes CASSEGLASLYEQYF.

This clone was recorded only once. The rearrangement uses TRBV29-1 and TRBJ1-1; D remains unclear. The CDR3 runs to 12 residues. Trimming stripped 6 bases from V and 2 bases from J, with 10 bases between. The germline gives CDR1 SQVTM, CDR2 ANQGSEA. CDR3 amino acids: CSVRLTNTEAFF. The CDR3 DNA reads as TGCAGCGTAAGACTGACTAACACTGAAGCTTTCTTT.

The rearrangement uses TRBV11-3 and TRBJ2-7; TRBD1 matches 11 bases. The germline CDR1 and CDR2 sequences are SGHNT and YENEEA. There are 16 residues in the CDR3. Trimming cost V 3 bases and J 3 bases; bases outside gene matches: 7. CDR3: CASSFPDRGHGYEQYV. CDR3 sequence (DNA): TGTGCCAGCAGCTTCCCGGACAGGGGGCATGGCTACGAGCAGTACGTC.

The rearrangement links TRBV18 to TRBJ1-6; no clear D. V was trimmed by 2 bases and J by 10 bases, leaving 18 bases between them. The CDR3 extends over 16 amino acids. CDR1 KGHSH and CDR2 LQKENI come from the germline V gene. The CDR3 spells CASSPTSPGRRSPLHF. CDR3 nucleotide sequence: TGTGCCAGCTCACCAACATCTCCGGGCAGGAGGTCACCCCTCCACTTT.

This clone was seen a few times. In DNA, the CDR3 is TGTGCCAGTAGGAAGGGACAGGGGACTAGCACAGATACGCAGTATTTT. Translated, it gives CASRKGQGTSTDTQYF. This chain uses TRBV19 with TRBJ2-3, with 10 bases fitting TRBD1. The trim removed 6 bases at V and 0 bases at J, leaving 6 bases unmatched. This CDR3 region has 16 residues. CDR1 is LNHDA and CDR2 is SQIVND in the germline V gene (reference sequence).

This clone was detected only once. This sequence joins TRBV6-5 and TRBJ1-6; D gene ambiguous. Trimming took 0 bases from V and 6 from J, leaving 6 bases between them. The CDR3 runs 14 residues. Germline V gene data show CDR1 as MNHEY and CDR2 as SVGAGI. The CDR3: CASSYSGSNSPLHF. CDR3 nucleotide sequence: TGTGCCAGCAGTTACTCGGGCAGTAATTCACCCCTCCACTTT.

The chain carries TRBV6-1 and TRBJ2-6; no clear D. The CDR3 loop spans 15 amino acids. V lost 1 base, J lost 4 bases, and 8 bases lay in between. The V gene's germline CDR1 is MNHNS and CDR2 SASEGT. The CDR3 loop reads CASSEVATGANVLTF. The CDR3 nucleotides read TGTGCCAGCAGTGAAGTTGCTACCGGGGCCAACGTCCTGACTTTC.

The V gene is TRBV12-3 or TRBV12-4, the J gene TRBJ1-6, with 8 nucleotides matching TRBD1. The CDR3 is 13 amino acids. V lost 6 bases to trimming and J lost 9 bases; unmatched junction nucleotides: 4. Here the CDR3 DNA reads TGTGCCAGCAGGACAGGGGCGTCTTCACCCCTCCACTTT. It specifies CASRTGASSPLHF.

The rearrangement joins TRBV2 to TRBJ2-2, with 9 nucleotides matching TRBD2. The germline CDR1 and CDR2 sequences are SNHLY and FYNNEI. With 8 bases clipped from V and 2 bases from J, the junction kept 6 bases outside the gene matches. This CDR3 is built from 15 residues. DNA for the CDR3: TGTGCCAGCGGCCTAGCGGGGATCAACACCGGGGAGCTGTTTTTT. It codes for CASGLAGINTGELFF.

The chain recombines TRBV5-1 with TRBJ1-1, with a tentative D call TRBD1 (6 bases). V was pared by 1 base and J by 4 bases, with 11 bases between. CDR1 and CDR2 from the germline V gene are SGHRS and YFSETQ. There are 14 residues in the CDR3. The CDR3 here is CASSLLTGSTEAFF. In nucleotides, the CDR3 is TGCGCCAGCAGCTTGCTTACAGGGAGCACTGAAGCTTTCTTT.

Points on this clone: This specimen includes other DNA sequences encoding the same CDR3. This chain connects TRBV5-1 to TRBJ2-5; D is perhaps TRBD2 (5 bases). Germline V gene sequence: CDR1 SGHRS, CDR2 YFSETQ. The CDR3 is 13 amino acids. V was pared by 1 base and J by 2 bases, with 6 bases between. CDR3 nucleotides: TGCGCCAGCAGCTTGTCGGGACAAGAGACCCAGTACTTC. Amino acids: CASSLSGQETQYF. Full variable domain (outside the CDR3, taken from reference TRBV5-1 and TRBJ2-5): KAGVTQTPRYLIKTRGQQVTLSCSPISGHRSVSWYQQTPGQGLQFLFEYFSETQRNKGNFPGRFSGRQFSNSRSEMNVSTLELGDSALYLCASSLSGQETQYFGPGTRLLVL.

This clone showed up just a few times. This sequence joins TRBV6-5 and TRBJ2-1; 14 bases match TRBD2. Losses at the gene ends were 6 bases for V and 8 bases for J; bases not matched to a gene: 0. This CDR3 is 13 amino acids long. CDR1 and CDR2 from the germline V gene are MNHEY and SVGAGI. Here the CDR3 DNA reads TGTGCCAGCAGGACTAGCGGGGGGGATGAGCAGTTCTTC. Amino acid sequence: CASRTSGGDEQFF.

The V and J genes are TRBV6-4 and TRBJ2-1; D perhaps matches TRBD1 (6 bases). Per the germline V gene, CDR1 is MRHNA and CDR2 is SNTAGT. There are 12 residues in the CDR3. Trimming took off 3 bases at V and 6 bases at J, with 6 bases between the two ends. CDR3: CASSEQGNEQFF. CDR3 bases: TGTGCCAGCAGTGAACAGGGCAATGAGCAGTTCTTC.

V is TRBV6-1 and J is TRBJ2-1; D is perhaps TRBD1 (5 bases). Germline V gene data show CDR1 as MNHNS and CDR2 as SASEGT. Between the trimmed V and J ends, which lost 2 bases and 8 bases, there was a span of 7 bases. The CDR3 is 12 amino acids. CDR3 nucleotide sequence: TGTGCCAGCAGTGAAAAGGGGTATGAGCAGTTCTTC. Its translation: CASSEKGYEQFF.

V usage is TRBV7-6 and J usage is TRBJ1-2; D is unresolved. Germline lookup yields CDR1 SGHVS and CDR2 FNYEAQ. This CDR3 is built from 15 residues. V lost 5 bases to trimming and J lost 8 bases, with 21 bases between them. CDR3 protein: CASSPLHSSPGGYTF. The DNA of the CDR3 is TGTGCCAGCAGCCCCCTACACTCCTCCCCGGGGGGCTACACCTTC. The whole variable domain, remainder taken from reference TRBV7-6 and TRBJ1-2, is GAGVSQSPRYKVTKRGQDVALRCDPISGHVSLYWYRQALGQGPEFLTYFNYEAQQDKSGLPNDRFSAERPEGSISTLTIQRTEQRDSAMYRCASSPLHSSPGGYTFGSGTRLTVV.

The chain couples TRBV2 to TRBJ1-5; 9 nucleotides match TRBD1. The germline CDR1 and CDR2 sequences are SNHLY and FYNNEI. The CDR3 loop spans 15 amino acids. V lost 6 bases to trimming and J lost 2 bases; unmatched junction nucleotides: 5. DNA of the CDR3: TGTGCCAGCAGCACCCGGGACAGGGGCAATCAGCCCCAGCATTTT. This gives the protein CASSTRDRGNQPQHF.

The rearrangement links TRBV30 to TRBJ1-1; D not certain. CDR1 is GTSNPN and CDR2 is SVGIG in the germline V gene (reference sequence). The CDR3 has 12 residues. V was clipped by 7 bases and J by 5 bases, with 14 bases between them. The CDR3 sequence is CASQSGGTEAFF. CDR3 sequence (DNA): TGTGCCTCCCAATCCGGAGGGACTGAAGCTTTCTTT.

The chain recombines TRBV18 with TRBJ1-1, with a tentative D call TRBD1 (5 bases). This CDR3 comprises 14 residues. The germline V and J ends were trimmed by 2 bases and 2 bases, with 9 bases remaining between them. The germline V gene encodes CDR1 KGHSH and CDR2 LQKENI. The CDR3 loop is CASSPSWGNTEAFF. In nucleotides, the CDR3 is TGTGCCAGCTCACCAAGTTGGGGCAACACTGAAGCTTTCTTT.

This clone has more than one count but fewer than ten. The chain employs TRBV25-1 and TRBJ1-6; a weak D match, TRBD1 (5 bases). V was clipped by 6 bases and J by 7 bases, with 10 bases between them. Germline CDR1 is MGHDK and CDR2 is SYGVNS. The CDR3 totals 13 residues. As DNA, the CDR3 is TGTGCCAGCAGACAGGCTTTGAATTCACCCCTCCACTTT. Protein product: CASRQALNSPLHF.